This T cell receptor (beta chain) is drawn from a study of T cells after yellow fever vaccination. Using its own MiXCR run on the 5' RACE reads, TCRdb lists one record per CDR3 protein. Of about 150,000 distinct CDR3 sequences listed, around 6.3% are singletons. CDR1 is SNHLY and CDR2 is FYNNEI in the germline V gene. Between the trimmed V and J ends, which lost 4 bases and 8 bases, there was a span of 5 bases. CDR3 length: 11 residues. The chain recombines TRBV2 with TRBJ2-2; D is ambiguous. The sequencing here drew on CD4+ T cells sorted from PBMCs, taken 10 days after the yellow fever booster vaccination. The sequence derives from a man under 40 who received the YFV17D yellow fever vaccine. The CDR3 is CASSGEGELFF. The CDR3 region has the DNA TGTGCCAGCAGTGGGGAAGGGGAGCTGTTTTTT.